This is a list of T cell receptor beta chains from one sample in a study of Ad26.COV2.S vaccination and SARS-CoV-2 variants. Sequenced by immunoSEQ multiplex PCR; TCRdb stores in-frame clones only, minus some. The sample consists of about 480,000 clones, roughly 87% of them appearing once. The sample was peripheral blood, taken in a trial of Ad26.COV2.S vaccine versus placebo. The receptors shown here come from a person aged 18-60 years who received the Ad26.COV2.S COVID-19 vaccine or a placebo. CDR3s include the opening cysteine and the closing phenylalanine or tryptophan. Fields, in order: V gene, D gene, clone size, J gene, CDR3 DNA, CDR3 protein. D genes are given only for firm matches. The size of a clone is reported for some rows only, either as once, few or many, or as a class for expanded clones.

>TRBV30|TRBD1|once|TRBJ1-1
TGTGCCTGGAACCTCGGACAGGGAGGAGGGACTGAAGCTTTCTTT
CAWNLGQGGGTEAFF
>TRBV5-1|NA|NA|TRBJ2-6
TGCGCCAGCAGCTTGGTACTTTCTGGGGCCAACGTCCTGACTTTC
CASSLVLSGANVLTF
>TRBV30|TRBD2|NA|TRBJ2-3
TGTGCCTGGGTTCGCAGAAGAGGGACTAGCGGGAGCAGTGGCACAGATACGCAGTATTTT
CAWVRRRGTSGSSGTDTQYF
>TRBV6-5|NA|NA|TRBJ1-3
TGTGCCAGCACCGGGCCGAACACCATATATTTT
CASTGPNTIYF
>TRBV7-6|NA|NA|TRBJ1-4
TGTGCCAGCAGCTTAGGGTCGGGAGCAACTAATGAAAAACTGTTTTTT
CASSLGSGATNEKLFF
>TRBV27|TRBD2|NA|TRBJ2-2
TGTGCCAGCAGTTTTTCACTAGCGGGAGCGAACACCGGGGAGCTGTTTTTT
CASSFSLAGANTGELFF
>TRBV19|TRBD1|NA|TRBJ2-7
TGTGCCAGTAGTATCGGACAGGGGGCGGAACAGTACTTC
CASSIGQGAEQYF
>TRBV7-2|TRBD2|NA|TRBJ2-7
TGTGCCAGCAGCTTATTCCGTAGCGGGTCCCTAACCGGCGAGCAGTACTTC
CASSLFRSGSLTGEQYF
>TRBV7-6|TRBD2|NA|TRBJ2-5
TGTGCCAGCAGCTTAGGCGGGAGGGCCGATGAGACCCAGTACTTC
CASSLGGRADETQYF
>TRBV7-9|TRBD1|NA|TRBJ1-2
TGTGCCAGCAGCTTAGTTTCCTTGGCAGGGGGCAGGGGCTATGGCTACACCTTC
CASSLVSLAGGRGYGYTF
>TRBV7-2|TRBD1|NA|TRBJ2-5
TGTGCCAGCAGCTTTCAGGGGGCGCGTCGGGAGACCCAGTACTTC
CASSFQGARRETQYF
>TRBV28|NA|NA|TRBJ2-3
TGTGCCAGCACAGTCTCATTAATGGAAACGCAGTATTTT
CASTVSLMETQYF
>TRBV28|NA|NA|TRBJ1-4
TGTGCCAGCAGTTTTGGCCGTAATGAAAAACTGTTTTTT
CASSFGRNEKLFF
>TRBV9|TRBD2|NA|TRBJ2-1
TGTGCCAGCAGCGTAGGAAGCGGGGCCTACAATGAGCAGTTCTTC
CASSVGSGAYNEQFF
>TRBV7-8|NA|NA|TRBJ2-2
TGTGCCAGCAGCTTAGCTAGGAATGGGGAGCTGTTTTTT
CASSLARNGELFF
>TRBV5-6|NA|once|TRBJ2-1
TGTGCCAGCAGCTTGGTAGGGCTAGCCCTCAATGAGCAGTTCTTC
CASSLVGLALNEQFF
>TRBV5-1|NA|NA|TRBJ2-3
TGCGCCAGCAGCTTGGTCGGGAACCCCACAGATACGCAGTATTTT
CASSLVGNPTDTQYF
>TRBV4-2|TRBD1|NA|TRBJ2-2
TGTGCCAGCAGCCCTGGGGACAGGGGGAACACCGGGGAGCTGTTTTTT
CASSPGDRGNTGELFF
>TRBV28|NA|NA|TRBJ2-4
TGTGCCAGCAGCCAGCGCGGTATGGCCAAAAACATTCAGTACTTC
CASSQRGMAKNIQYF
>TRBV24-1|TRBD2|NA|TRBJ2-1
TGTGCCACCAGTGGGGCGGGACTAGCGGGAGTGGTTGAGCAGTTCTTC
CATSGAGLAGVVEQFF
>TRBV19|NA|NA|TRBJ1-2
TGTGCCAGTAGTATTAGGGTGACAGGTAGCACGGAACGCTATGGCTACACCTTC
CASSIRVTGSTERYGYTF
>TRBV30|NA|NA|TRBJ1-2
TGTGCCTGGGGACTGGAAACCTTC
CAWGLETF
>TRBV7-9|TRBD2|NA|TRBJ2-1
TGTGCCAGCAGCTTCAGTAGCGGGAGGTCTAACAATGAGCAGTTCTTC
CASSFSSGRSNNEQFF
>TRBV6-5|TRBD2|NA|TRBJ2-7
TGTGCCAGCACCCTTAGCGGGAGCTCCTACGAGCAGTACTTC
CASTLSGSSYEQYF
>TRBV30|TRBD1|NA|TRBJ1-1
TGTGCCTGGGGGGGGCGGGACAGCTCAGGAGCTTTCTTT
CAWGGRDSSGAFF
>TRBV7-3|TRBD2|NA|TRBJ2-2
TGTGCCAGCAGCTTAAGTCTAGCGGGATTCGGAACCGGGGAGCTGTTTTTT
CASSLSLAGFGTGELFF
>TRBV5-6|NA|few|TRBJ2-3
TGTGCCAGCAGCTTCAAGGACAGACGCACAGATACGCAGTATTTT
CASSFKDRRTDTQYF
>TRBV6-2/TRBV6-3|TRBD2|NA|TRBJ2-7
TGTGCCAGCAGTTACTCGATGGTTGGCACTAGCGGGAGGGCCGCTATCTACGAGCAGTACTTC
CASSYSMVGTSGRAAIYEQYF
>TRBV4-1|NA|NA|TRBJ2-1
TGCGCCAGCAGCCAAGATGTTAGTCGGGCGGACGGGAGTCATGAGCAGTTCTTC
CASSQDVSRADGSHEQFF
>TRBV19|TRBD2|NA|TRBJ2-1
TGTGCCAGTAGTATAGATAGCCGTAGCGGGAGGGCGTATTACAATGAGCAGTTCTTC
CASSIDSRSGRAYYNEQFF
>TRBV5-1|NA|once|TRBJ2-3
TGCGCCAGCAGCTTGGGCCCCTACACAGATACGCAGTATTTT
CASSLGPYTDTQYF
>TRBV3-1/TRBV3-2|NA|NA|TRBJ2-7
TGTGCCAGCAGTCAGGGGTCCTACGAGCAGTACTTC
CASSQGSYEQYF
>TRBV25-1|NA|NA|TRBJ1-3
TGTGCCAGCAGTGATCCCGGACTAAGTGGAAACACCATATATTTT
CASSDPGLSGNTIYF
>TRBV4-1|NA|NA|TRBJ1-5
TGCGCCAGCAGCCAAGCCGGGCTGGTTAGACAGCCCCAGCATTTT
CASSQAGLVRQPQHF
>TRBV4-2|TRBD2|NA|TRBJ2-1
TGTGCCAGCAGCCAAGCCGCGGGAGGGCGCAATGAGCAGTTCTTC
CASSQAAGGRNEQFF
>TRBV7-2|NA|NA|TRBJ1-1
TGTGCCAGCAGCTTAGGGGTTCGAAACACTGAAGCTTTCTTT
CASSLGVRNTEAFF
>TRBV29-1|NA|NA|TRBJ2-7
TGCAGCGTTGTAAAGGCCTACGAGCAGTACTTC
CSVVKAYEQYF
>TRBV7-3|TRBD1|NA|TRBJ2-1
TGTGCCAGCAGGGACAGGGGAACTTTGTTCTTC
CASRDRGTLFF
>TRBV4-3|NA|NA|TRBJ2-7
TGCGCCAGCAGCCAAGATGGTTCCGGGTCTTACGAGCAGTACTTC
CASSQDGSGSYEQYF
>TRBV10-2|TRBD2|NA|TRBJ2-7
TGCGCCAGCAGAGGACTAGCGGGAACCTACGAGCAGTACTTC
CASRGLAGTYEQYF
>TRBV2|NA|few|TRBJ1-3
TGTGCCAGCGCGACACCTGACTCTGGAAACACCATATATTTT
CASATPDSGNTIYF
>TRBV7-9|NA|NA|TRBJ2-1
TGTGCCAGCAGCCCCCGCCGGCCTAGCCCCTACAATGAGCAGTTCTTC
CASSPRRPSPYNEQFF
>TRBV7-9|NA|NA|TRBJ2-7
TGTGCCAGCAGAGCGGCCGGGACTCCGGACGAGCAGTACTTC
CASRAAGTPDEQYF
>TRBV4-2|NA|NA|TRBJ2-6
TGTGCCAGCAGCCAAGATTTGGGCGGGTTGGGGGCCAACGTCCTGACTTTC
CASSQDLGGLGANVLTF
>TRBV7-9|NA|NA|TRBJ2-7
TGTGCCAGCAGCCCCCCGGTGGCTGTCCACGAGCAGTACTTC
CASSPPVAVHEQYF
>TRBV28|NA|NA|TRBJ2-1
TGTGCCAGCAGTTTACCTTTGAGGGAGTTATACAATGAGCAGTTCTTC
CASSLPLRELYNEQFF
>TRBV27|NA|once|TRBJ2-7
TGTGCCAGCAGCTTGGGCCCCCCTCAAAACGAGCAGTACTTC
CASSLGPPQNEQYF
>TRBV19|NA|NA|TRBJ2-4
TGTGCCAGTAGTATAGTCCTAGCTGGGGCCAAAAACATTCAGTACTTC
CASSIVLAGAKNIQYF
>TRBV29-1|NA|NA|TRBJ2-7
TGCAGCGTTGAATTGTCCTACGAGCAGTACTTC
CSVELSYEQYF
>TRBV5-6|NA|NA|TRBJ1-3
TGTGCCAGCAGCGTACCCGACCGCGCGACCATATATTTT
CASSVPDRATIYF
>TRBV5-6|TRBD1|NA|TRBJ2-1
TGTGCCAGCAGCTCGGTTCCAGGGGGATACAATGAGCAGTTCTTC
CASSSVPGGYNEQFF
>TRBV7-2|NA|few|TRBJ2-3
TGTGCCAGCAGCCTTACAGATACGCAGTATTTT
CASSLTDTQYF
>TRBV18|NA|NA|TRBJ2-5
TGTGCCAGCTCACTTCTAGGAGAGACCCAGTACTTC
CASSLLGETQYF
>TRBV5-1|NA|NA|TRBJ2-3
TGCGCCAGCAGCTCGGGGGCCACCACTAGCACAGATACGCAGTATTTT
CASSSGATTSTDTQYF
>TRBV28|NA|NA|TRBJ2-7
TGTGCCAGCAGTTTGGTACACTCCAGGAAGCAGTACTTC
CASSLVHSRKQYF
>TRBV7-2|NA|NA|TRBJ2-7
TGTGCCAGCAGCTTAGCTGTCGGGCCTACAGAGCAGTACTTC
CASSLAVGPTEQYF
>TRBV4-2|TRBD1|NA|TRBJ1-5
TGTGCCAGCAGCCAGGGGGACAGGGGGCGGAATCAGCCCCAGCATTTT
CASSQGDRGRNQPQHF
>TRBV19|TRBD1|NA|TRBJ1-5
TGTGCCAGTAGTCGGGGGACAGGGTTAAATCAGCCCCAGCATTTT
CASSRGTGLNQPQHF
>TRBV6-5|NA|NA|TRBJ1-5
TGTGCCAGCACTTCGGGGGCGGGCCCCCAGCATTTT
CASTSGAGPQHF
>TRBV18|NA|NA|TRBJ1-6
TGTGCCAGCTCACCCCGGGACGGATATAATTCACCCCTCCACTTT
CASSPRDGYNSPLHF